This T cell receptor (beta chain) appears in the sequencing data of a study of sequential checkpoint blockade in melanoma. Whole-study context: Both treatment sequences were followed by maintenance nivolumab.

Indicated treatment: randomized to nivolumab then ipilimumab (arm A) or the reverse (arm B). No patient had prior DNA-damaging chemotherapy. From thawed PBMCs, live CD3+CD8+ cells negative for CD19 and CD56 were sorted. This clone was counted a few times. Germline assignment: CDR1 SGHAT and CDR2 FQNNGV. V lost 0 bases, J lost 6 bases, and 10 bases stayed unmatched. The CDR3 extends over 17 amino acids. TCRdb's copy holds only in-frame clones and misses some; the assay was immunoSEQ multiplex PCR. The table has fewer than 20,000 clones, 45% to 65% seen once. The chain combines TRBV11-2 with TRBJ2-1, with TRBD2 matching over 8 bases. The specimen was CD8+ T cells sorted from blood (inferred from file names), collected from a patient given nivolumab and ipilimumab in sequence. This TCR came from a human donor with melanoma. The CDR3 loop is CASSLDPGLAGRNEQFF. The DNA of the CDR3 is TGTGCCAGCAGCTTAGACCCTGGACTAGCCGGTCGCAATGAGCAGTTCTTC.